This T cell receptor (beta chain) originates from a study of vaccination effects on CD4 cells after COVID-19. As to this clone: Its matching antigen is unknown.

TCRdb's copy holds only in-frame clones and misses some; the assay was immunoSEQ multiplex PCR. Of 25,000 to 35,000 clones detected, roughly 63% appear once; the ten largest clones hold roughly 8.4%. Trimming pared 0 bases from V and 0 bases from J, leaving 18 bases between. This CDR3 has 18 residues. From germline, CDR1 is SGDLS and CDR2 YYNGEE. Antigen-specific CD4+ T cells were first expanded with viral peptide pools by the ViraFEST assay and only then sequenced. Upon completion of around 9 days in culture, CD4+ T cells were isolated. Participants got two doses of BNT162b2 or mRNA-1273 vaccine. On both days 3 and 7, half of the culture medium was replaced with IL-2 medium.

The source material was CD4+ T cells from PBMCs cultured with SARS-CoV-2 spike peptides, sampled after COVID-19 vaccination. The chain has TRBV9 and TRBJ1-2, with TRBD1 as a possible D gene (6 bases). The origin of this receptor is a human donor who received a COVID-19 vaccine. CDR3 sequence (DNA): TGTGCCAGCAGCGTAGCTGGGGGGAGACAGGCAGCTAACTATGGCTACACCTTC. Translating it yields CASSVAGGRQAANYGYTF.